This TCR beta chain was retrieved from a study of T cell responses to AZD1222 COVID-19 vaccine. Study conclusions and caveats: Breadth and depth of Spike-specific TCRs rose after two AZD1222 doses. In all cases, repertoires were sampled only after the peak T cell response.

The method was immunoSEQ multiplex PCR; TCRdb's version includes in-frame clones alone and lacks a portion of them. The sample has 95,000 to 150,000 clones; 86% are singletons. This clone was recorded only once. As yet, its antigen is unknown. This CDR3 has 14 residues. Germline V gene lookup returns CDR1 SGHTA and CDR2 FQGNSA. Trimming removed 2 bases at V and 2 bases at J, with 9 bases between. This chain uses TRBV7-2 with TRBJ1-2; D unresolved. The sequence derives from an adult who received the AZD1222 COVID-19 vaccine. The sample consisted of peripheral blood, taken 28 days after the second AZD1222 dose. This CDR3 is CASSLKVWNYGYTF. CDR3 coding DNA: TGTGCCAGCAGCTTAAAGGTTTGGAACTATGGCTACACCTTC.